This T cell receptor (beta chain) was recorded in a study of blood T cells in healthy people across ages. General study results and limits: There was no known CMV status for donors, so expanded clonotype changes were possibly confounded. Researchers judged that diversity estimates from one million T cells fell short of true values.

Alongside a J-beta primer mix, a sample-barcoded 5' primer served in a second PCR lasting roughly 6 to 12 cycles. Using its own MiXCR run on the 5' RACE reads, TCRdb lists one record per CDR3 protein. Here the sample spans some 1.4 million distinct CDR3 sequences, 42% being singletons. Total RNA amounts of at least 6 micrograms were extracted per sample. Germline lookup yields CDR1 SGHDN and CDR2 FVKESK. V was shortened by 0 bases and J by 0 bases, with 2 bases between the two germline ends. This CDR3 is 13 amino acids long. This clonotype was observed at least ten times. Antigen: not known. The rearrangement links TRBV14 to TRBJ1-1; D is uncertain. Sequencing was carried out using blood. The sequence came from a woman aged 18-29 years in good health. This CDR3 is CASSQDMNTEAFF. The CDR3 bases are TGTGCCAGCAGCCAAGATATGAACACTGAAGCTTTCTTT.